The 31 T cell receptor beta chains below all came from one sample that was sequenced in a study of blood T cell repertoires in COVID-19. Profiled with immunoSEQ multiplex PCR; TCRdb holds only in-frame clones, not every one. Of 200,000 to 250,000 clones listed, roughly 84% are singletons. What was sequenced was peripheral blood. Receptors originate from a man aged 45 to 65 who had recovered from COVID-19.

The chain is built from TRBV29-1 and TRBJ2-7; 10 bases are shared with TRBD1. The CDR3 contains 13 residues. V lost 3 bases, J lost 9 bases, and 8 bases stayed unmatched. Per the germline V gene, CDR1 is SQVTM and CDR2 is ANQGSEA. The CDR3 is CSVDGDRGAVQYF. CDR3 DNA: TGCAGCGTTGATGGGGACAGGGGAGCTGTGCAGTACTTC.

This clone was recorded once. The rearrangement links TRBV9 to TRBJ2-1, with D perhaps TRBD2 (5 bases). This CDR3 has 15 residues. Germline CDR1 reads SGDLS; CDR2 reads YYNGEE. V was clipped by 3 bases and J by 5 bases, with 15 bases between them. The CDR3 sequence is CASSATRVPNNEQFF. The CDR3 DNA sequence: TGTGCCAGCAGCGCTACTAGGGTCCCGAACAATGAGCAGTTCTTC.

The rearrangement uses TRBV10-3 and TRBJ2-6, with 8 bases lining up with TRBD1. Germline V gene lookup returns CDR1 ENHRY and CDR2 SYGVKD. This CDR3 comprises 19 residues. V lost 5 bases to trimming and J lost 0 bases; unmatched junction nucleotides: 12. CDR3 coding DNA: TGTGCCATCAGTACAAACCGGGGACAGGTAAACTCTGGGGCCAACGTCCTGACTTTC. It translates to CAISTNRGQVNSGANVLTF.

The rearrangement uses TRBV5-1 and TRBJ2-5; a possible D gene is TRBD2 (6 bases). Germline V gene lookup returns CDR1 SGHRS and CDR2 YFSETQ. The CDR3 loop spans 15 amino acids. Trimming took 0 bases from V and 3 from J, leaving 12 bases between them. DNA for the CDR3: TGCGCCAGCAGCTTGGGGTGGGCGGGGAAAGAGACCCAGTACTTC. Translation gives CASSLGWAGKETQYF.

Only one count was recorded for this clone. This chain joins TRBV14 and TRBJ2-1, with D perhaps matching TRBD1 (6 bases). Germline-derived CDR1 and CDR2 are SGHDN and FVKESK. The V end lost 1 base, the J end lost 9 bases, and 13 bases lay between the germline ends. This CDR3 spans 14 amino acids. The CDR3 DNA reads as TGTGCCAGCAGCCAAGGAACAGGGTTCGGTGAGCAGTTCTTC. Amino acids: CASSQGTGFGEQFF.

The chain has TRBV19 and TRBJ2-1, with a weak D call TRBD2 (7 bases). The CDR3 spans 16 residues. CDR1 is LNHDA and CDR2 is SQIVND in the germline V gene (reference sequence). Between the trimmed V and J ends, which lost 2 bases and 9 bases, there was a span of 20 bases. The CDR3 sequence is CASSITGGTREGEQFF. In nucleotides, the CDR3 is TGTGCCAGTAGTATAACGGGCGGGACAAGGGAGGGTGAGCAGTTCTTC.

The chain joins TRBV28 to TRBJ1-2; TRBD1 is a possible D gene (6 bases). CDR1 and CDR2 (germline): MDHEN, SYDVKM. The V and J ends lost 6 bases and 2 bases respectively, with 13 bases between them. The CDR3 spans 14 residues. This CDR3 reads CASRYKDRNYGYTF. CDR3 sequence (DNA): TGTGCCAGCAGGTATAAAGACAGGAACTATGGCTACACCTTC.

This chain uses TRBV3-1 (or the pseudogene TRBV3-2) with TRBJ2-1; the match to TRBD2 covers 12 bases. The CDR3 totals 16 residues. The trim removed 2 bases at V and 8 bases at J, leaving 7 bases unmatched. Germline V CDR1 and CDR2: LGHDT, YNNKEL (reference sequence). CDR3 sequence reads: CASSQYTTSGSDEQFF. The DNA of the CDR3 is TGTGCCAGCAGCCAATATACGACTAGCGGGAGTGATGAGCAGTTCTTC.

J is TRBJ2-6 and V is TRBV13; D perhaps matches TRBD1 (5 bases). The CDR3 extends over 15 amino acids. Per germline, CDR1 PRHDT and CDR2 FYEKMQ (reference sequence). V was cut by 3 bases and J by 2 bases, with 8 bases left in between. In DNA form, the CDR3 reads TGTGCCAGCAGCTTCAAGGGGACTGGGGCCAACGTCCTGACTTTC. Translated, it gives CASSFKGTGANVLTF.

The V call is TRBV19, the J call TRBJ2-7; 7 positions match TRBD1. CDR1 is LNHDA and CDR2 is SQIVND in the germline V gene (reference sequence). This CDR3 comprises 13 residues. V shed 5 bases, J shed 5 bases, and the junction held 6 bases outside the gene matches. DNA for the CDR3: TGTGCCAGTAGTTTCGGGACAGTTGACGAGCAGTACTTC. Its translation is CASSFGTVDEQYF.

DNA of the CDR3: TGTGCCAGCAGTGGTAGAAGCCGGACAGGGGCTTATCAGCCCCAGCATTTT. Translation: CASSGRSRTGAYQPQHF. V gene TRBV2 combines with J gene TRBJ1-5, with 9 bases aligning to TRBD1. This CDR3 is built from 17 residues. V lost 4 bases, J lost 5 bases, and 12 bases stayed unmatched. The germline gives CDR1 SNHLY, CDR2 FYNNEI.

The rearrangement joins TRBV2 to TRBJ2-5; 9 bases fit TRBD2. The germline gives CDR1 SNHLY, CDR2 FYNNEI. J lost 5 bases, V lost 7 bases, and 14 bases had no gene match. This CDR3 spans 16 amino acids. The DNA for the CDR3 is TGTGCCAGCAAAGTTGGTGGCGGGAGGGCCAGGGAGACCCAGTACTTC. Translated, it gives CASKVGGGRARETQYF.

The chain has TRBV28 and TRBJ1-1; D possibly corresponds to TRBD1 (6 bases). This CDR3 is 14 amino acids long. Trimming shortened V by 3 bases and J by 6 bases, and 14 bases separated the two germline ends. CDR1 is MDHEN and CDR2 is SYDVKM in the germline V gene. Here the CDR3 reads CASSLPGTNAEAFF. CDR3 coding DNA: TGTGCCAGCAGTTTGCCCGGGACAAACGCTGAAGCTTTCTTT. The whole variable domain, filled in from reference TRBV28 and TRBJ1-1, reads DVKVTQSSRYLVKRTGEKVFLECVQDMDHENMFWYRQDPGLGLRLIYFSYDVKMKEKGDIPEGYSVSREKKERFSLILESASTNQTSMYLCASSLPGTNAEAFFGQGTRLTVV.

This clone occurred once. This chain connects TRBV19 to TRBJ2-3; 12 bases agree with TRBD2. Germline values: CDR1 LNHDA, CDR2 SQIVND (reference sequence). Losses at the gene ends were 3 bases for V and 2 bases for J; bases not matched to a gene: 6. The CDR3 contains 17 residues. CDR3: CASSIGWTSGATDTQYF. CDR3 nucleotide sequence: TGTGCCAGTAGTATCGGGTGGACTAGCGGGGCCACAGATACGCAGTATTTT.

This rearrangement joins TRBV3-1 (or the pseudogene TRBV3-2) to TRBJ2-2; D is perhaps TRBD1 (5 bases). The CDR3 totals 10 residues. CDR1 is LGHDT and CDR2 is YNNKEL in the germline V gene (reference sequence). The V end lost 10 bases, the J end lost 5 bases, and 5 bases lay between the germline ends. CDR3 region: CATGTGELFF. CDR3 DNA sequence: TGTGCCACAGGGACCGGGGAGCTGTTTTTT.

About this clone: At one end, the junction sequence differs from germline, possibly due to a read error. The chain combines TRBV27 with TRBJ1-6, with 7 nucleotides matching TRBD1. The CDR3 spans 15 residues. CDR1 and CDR2 from the germline V gene are MNHEY and SMNVEV (reference sequence). The CDR3 sequence is CASSLSPGTASTLHF. The CDR3 DNA reads as TGTGCCAGCAGTTTATCGCCCGGGACAGCTTCAACCCTCCACTTT.

The chain is built from TRBV29-1 and TRBJ1-5; D is unresolved. Germline loops: CDR1 SQVTM, CDR2 ANQGSEA. This CDR3 is built from 13 residues. Trimming pared 1 base from V and 5 bases from J, leaving 9 bases between. Here the CDR3 reads CSVEVDGDQPQHF. In nucleotides, the CDR3 is TGCAGCGTTGAAGTAGACGGAGATCAGCCCCAGCATTTT.

There are a few counts of this clone. This chain joins TRBV3-1 (or the pseudogene TRBV3-2) and TRBJ2-2; 9 bases are shared with TRBD2. The ends lost 4 bases at V and 6 bases at J; junction bases unmatched: 12. The CDR3 loop spans 17 amino acids. CDR1 and CDR2 from the germline V gene are LGHDT and YNNKEL (reference sequence). CDR3 DNA sequence: TGTGCCAGCAGCCGAAGAGCCCGTGCGGGAGGGGCCGGGGAGCTGTTTTTT. Protein sequence: CASSRRARAGGAGELFF.

The sample holds one count of this clone. This rearrangement joins TRBV7-2 to TRBJ1-2; TRBD1 might be the D (5 bases). Trimming stripped 5 bases from V and 6 bases from J, with 16 bases between. Germline CDR1 reads SGHTA; CDR2 reads FQGNSA. The CDR3 sequence is 14 residues long. CDR3: CASSPETANHGYTF. Here the CDR3 DNA reads TGTGCCAGCAGCCCCGAGACAGCCAACCATGGCTACACCTTC.

This clone was seen only once. The rearrangement joins TRBV28 to TRBJ2-2; 13 bases map to TRBD2. The junction had 12 bases not matched to a gene; V was cut back by 4 bases and J by 4 bases. The CDR3 has 19 amino acids. Germline CDR1 and CDR2: MDHEN and SYDVKM. CDR3 protein: CASSSTVTSGRDSTGELFF. CDR3 DNA sequence: TGTGCCAGCAGTTCCACTGTTACTAGCGGGAGGGATTCCACCGGGGAGCTGTTTTTT. The whole variable domain, remainder taken from reference TRBV28 and TRBJ2-2, is DVKVTQSSRYLVKRTGEKVFLECVQDMDHENMFWYRQDPGLGLRLIYFSYDVKMKEKGDIPEGYSVSREKKERFSLILESASTNQTSMYLCASSSTVTSGRDSTGELFFGEGSRLTVL.

This chain uses TRBV27 with TRBJ2-7; the D gene is possibly TRBD1 (6 bases). The CDR3 contains 15 residues. The germline V and J ends were trimmed by 4 bases and 0 bases, with 13 bases remaining between them. Looked up from germline, CDR1 is MNHEY and CDR2 is SMNVEV (reference sequence). CDR3 DNA sequence: TGTGCCAGCAGTTCGACAGGACTTTTCTCCTACGAGCAGTACTTC. It codes for CASSSTGLFSYEQYF.

This chain joins TRBV11-2 and TRBJ2-1, with TRBD2 matching 9 bases. The germline gives CDR1 SGHAT, CDR2 FQNNGV. J was trimmed by 6 bases and V by 3 bases; bases with no gene match: 12. The CDR3 consists of 17 residues. The CDR3, as DNA: TGTGCCAGCAGCTTGTTCAGCGGGAGGACCGGGAGCAATGAGCAGTTCTTC. It is translated as CASSLFSGRTGSNEQFF.

The rearrangement joins TRBV28 to TRBJ2-7, with 14 bases fitting TRBD2. Germline V gene lookup returns CDR1 MDHEN and CDR2 SYDVKM. CDR3 size: 14 residues. With 8 bases clipped from V and 6 bases from J, the junction kept 6 bases outside the gene matches. The DNA of the CDR3 is TGTGCCAGCCAGGGACTAGCGGGAGTGGTCGAGCAGTACTTC. Translation: CASQGLAGVVEQYF.

V usage is TRBV7-9 and J usage is TRBJ2-7, with 11 nucleotides matching TRBD2. The CDR3 consists of 15 residues. Germline-derived CDR1 and CDR2 are SEHNR and FQNEAQ (reference sequence). Trimming cost V 4 bases and J 3 bases; bases outside gene matches: 5. The CDR3 spells CASSSLAGGLYEQYF. The CDR3 DNA sequence: TGTGCCAGCAGCTCTCTAGCGGGAGGCCTCTACGAGCAGTACTTC.

This clone has only a few counts. This chain connects TRBV15 to TRBJ2-2, with 10 bases aligning to TRBD2. Germline loops: CDR1 LNHNV, CDR2 YYDKDF (reference sequence). CDR3 length: 17 amino acids. J lost 3 bases, V lost 0 bases, and 4 bases had no gene match. DNA for the CDR3: TGTGCCACCAGCAGAGATATGCTAGCGGGAGACACCGGGGAGCTGTTTTTT. Its translation: CATSRDMLAGDTGELFF.

V and J are TRBV28 and TRBJ1-1, with D unresolved. CDR1 and CDR2 from the germline V gene are MDHEN and SYDVKM. Trimming took off 3 bases at V and 5 bases at J, with 4 bases between the two ends. This CDR3 has 11 amino acids. The CDR3 bases are TGTGCCAGCAGTTTTGCGACTGAAGCTTTCTTT. Its translation is CASSFATEAFF.

The V call is TRBV5-4, the J call TRBJ2-7; TRBD1 agrees at 10 bases. CDR1 and CDR2 from the germline V gene are SGHNT and YYREEE (reference sequence). The CDR3 runs to 15 residues. Trimming cost V 3 bases and J 4 bases; bases outside gene matches: 7. The CDR3: CASSWGGQGKYEQYF. CDR3 bases: TGTGCCAGCAGCTGGGGGGGACAGGGGAAATACGAGCAGTACTTC. Together with reference TRBV5-4 and TRBJ2-7, the CDR3 gives the full variable domain: ETGVTQSPTHLIKTRGQQVTLRCSSQSGHNTVSWYQQALGQGPQFIFQYYREEENGRGNFPPRFSGLQFPNYSSELNVNALELDDSALYLCASSWGGQGKYEQYFGPGTRLTVT.

V and J are TRBV7-9 and TRBJ1-2, with 11 bases fitting TRBD1. CDR1 and CDR2 (germline): SEHNR, FQNEAQ (reference sequence). Germline trimming cut 3 bases from V and 6 bases from J; bases unmatched to any gene: 3. The CDR3 covers 14 residues. CDR3 bases: TGTGCCAGCAGCTTGGGACAGGGGGTTGATGGCTACACCTTC. Residues: CASSLGQGVDGYTF. Filled out from reference TRBV7-9 and TRBJ1-2, the complete variable domain reads DTGVSQNPRHKITKRGQNVTFRCDPISEHNRLYWYRQTLGQGPEFLTYFQNEAQLEKSRLLSDRFSAERPKGSFSTLEIQRTEQGDSAMYLCASSLGQGVDGYTFGSGTRLTVV.

V and J are TRBV6-1 and TRBJ2-7; the match to TRBD2 covers 13 bases. The CDR3 is 14 amino acids. J lost 3 bases, V lost 6 bases, and 2 bases had no gene match. Germline CDR1 MNHNS, CDR2 SASEGT. Here the CDR3 DNA reads TGTGCCAGCAGAGGACTAGCGGGAGTCTACGAGCAGTACTTC. This translates into CASRGLAGVYEQYF.

The CDR3 sequence is CASSDTGLSGNTIYF. The DNA for the CDR3 is TGTGCCAGCAGTGATACAGGGCTCTCTGGAAACACCATATATTTT. This chain links TRBV6-1 with TRBJ1-3; D possibly corresponds to TRBD1 (6 bases). CDR1 and CDR2 from the germline V gene are MNHNS and SASEGT. CDR3 length: 15 amino acids. Trimming took off 3 bases at V and 0 bases at J, with 9 bases between the two ends.

The genes are TRBV9 and TRBJ2-1; 9 bases map to TRBD2. The CDR3 sequence is 16 residues long. The germline V gene has CDR1 SGDLS and CDR2 YYNGEE. After removal of 4 bases from V and 7 bases from J, the junction contained 12 bases not matched to a gene. CDR3 DNA: TGTGCCAGCAGCTTCCTTAGCGGGAGTTCTGTAAATGAGCAGTTCTTC. Encoded protein: CASSFLSGSSVNEQFF.